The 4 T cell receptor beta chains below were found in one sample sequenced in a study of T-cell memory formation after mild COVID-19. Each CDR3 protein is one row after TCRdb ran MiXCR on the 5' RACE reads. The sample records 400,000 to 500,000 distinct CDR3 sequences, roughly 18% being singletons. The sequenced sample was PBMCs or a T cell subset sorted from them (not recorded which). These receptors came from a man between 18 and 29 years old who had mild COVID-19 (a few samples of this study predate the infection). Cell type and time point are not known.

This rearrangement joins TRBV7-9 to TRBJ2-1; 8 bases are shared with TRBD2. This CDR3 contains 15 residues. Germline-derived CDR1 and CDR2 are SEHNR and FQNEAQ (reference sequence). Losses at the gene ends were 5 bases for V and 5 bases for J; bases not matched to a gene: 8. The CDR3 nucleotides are TGTGCCAGCAGCCCCGGGGAGCGGGGGAACAATGAGCAGTTCTTC. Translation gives CASSPGERGNNEQFF.

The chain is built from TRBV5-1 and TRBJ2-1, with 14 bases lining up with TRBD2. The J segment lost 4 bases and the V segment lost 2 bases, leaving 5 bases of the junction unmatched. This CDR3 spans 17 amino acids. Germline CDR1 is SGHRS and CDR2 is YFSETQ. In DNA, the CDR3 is TGCGCCAGCAGCTTCGGACTAGCGGGGGGTATGTACAATGAGCAGTTCTTC. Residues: CASSFGLAGGMYNEQFF.

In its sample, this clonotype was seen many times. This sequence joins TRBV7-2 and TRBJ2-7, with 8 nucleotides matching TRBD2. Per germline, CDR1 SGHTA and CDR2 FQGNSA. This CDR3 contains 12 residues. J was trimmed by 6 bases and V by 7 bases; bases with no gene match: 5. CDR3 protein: CASTVAGGEQYF. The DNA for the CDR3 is TGTGCCAGCACCGTCGCGGGGGGCGAGCAGTACTTC. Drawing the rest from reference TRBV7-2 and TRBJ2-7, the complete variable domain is GAGVSQSPSNKVTEKGKDVELRCDPISGHTALYWYRQSLGQGLEFLIYFQGNSAPDKSGLPSDRFSAERTGGSVSTLTIQRTQQEDSAVYLCASTVAGGEQYFGPGTRLTVT.

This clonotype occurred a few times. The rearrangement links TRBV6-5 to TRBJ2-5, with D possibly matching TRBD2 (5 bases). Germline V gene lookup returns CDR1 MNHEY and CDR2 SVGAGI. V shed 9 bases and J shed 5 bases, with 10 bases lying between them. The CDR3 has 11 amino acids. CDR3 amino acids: CASGRAETQYF. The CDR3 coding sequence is TGTGCCAGTGGGCGGGCCGAGACCCAGTACTTC.